Below, one T cell receptor (beta chain) is given with its context. The record originates from a study of cytomegalovirus exposure and HLA in healthy donors. Germline V lookup: CDR1 SGHAT, CDR2 FQNNGV. There are 16 residues in the CDR3. The V and J ends lost 2 bases and 3 bases, in that order; junction bases with no gene match: 4. PCR primers comprised 60 Vbeta and 13 Jbeta primers. Some clones are missing from TCRdb's copy, which holds only in-frame ones; the method was immunoSEQ multiplex PCR. The sample contains 130,000 or so clones, around 80% of which appear only once. V usage is TRBV11-2 and J usage is TRBJ2-6; the match to TRBD1 covers 7 bases. The sample was PBMCs. The receptor was derived from a man between 18 and 29 years old in good health and CMV-seropositive. The CDR3 spells CASSLYRGIGANVLTF. CDR3 bases: TGTGCCAGCAGCTTATACAGGGGAATTGGGGCCAACGTCCTGACTTTC.